The TCR beta chain described here comes from a study of T cell responses to AZD1222 COVID-19 vaccine. TCRdb's table, derived via immunoSEQ multiplex PCR, lists solely in-frame clones and lacks some. This table has about 92,000 clones, roughly nine tenths appearing once. V was trimmed by 6 bases and J by 5 bases, leaving 13 bases between them. Germline assignment: CDR1 KGHSH and CDR2 LQKENI. The CDR3 sequence is 13 residues long. A single count supports this clone. As yet, its antigen is unknown. Study observations and caveats: The peak T cell response came first, and repertoires were sampled only after it. The donor group comprised mostly white British people and more females; the analysis possibly underestimated clonal diversity. As reported, nearly half of all spike-specific TCRs target variant regions that are unmutated.

The sequence was collected from an adult in good health. Specimen: peripheral blood, collected on day 0 of AZD1222 vaccination. The chain has TRBV18 and TRBJ2-5; perhaps TRBD2 as D (5 bases). CDR3 in amino acids: CASSSLDLETQYF. The CDR3, as DNA: TGTGCCAGCTCCTCACTAGACCTGGAGACCCAGTACTTC.